This passage covers 14 T cell receptor beta chains from one sample sequenced in a study of blood T cell repertoires in COVID-19. Generated by immunoSEQ multiplex PCR, the TCRdb table keeps only in-frame clones and is missing some. The sample contains approximately 140,000 clones, approximately 80% of which appear only once. Source material: peripheral blood. The receptors come from a man in his sixties or seventies with acute or convalescent COVID-19.

This clone was seen once. This rearrangement joins TRBV24-1 to TRBJ2-7, with 7 bases identical to TRBD2. The CDR3 length is 15 residues. After removal of 5 bases from V and 2 bases from J, the junction contained 8 bases not matched to a gene. Germline V lookup: CDR1 KGHDR, CDR2 SFDVKD. CDR3 protein: CATSGGGLRAYEQYF. CDR3 in DNA: TGTGCCACCAGTGGGGGAGGGCTACGAGCCTACGAGCAGTACTTC.

The V call is TRBV6-5, the J call TRBJ2-7; possibly TRBD2 for D (5 bases). Germline CDR1 and CDR2: MNHEY and SVGAGI. The CDR3 runs to 15 residues. V lost 5 bases to trimming and J lost 5 bases, with 19 bases between them. In DNA form, the CDR3 reads TGTGCCAGCAGTCGCCGGACTCGGGGTTGGGACGAGCAGTACTTC. It yields the protein CASSRRTRGWDEQYF.

V usage is TRBV3-1 (or the pseudogene TRBV3-2) and J usage is TRBJ2-5, with 8 nucleotides matching TRBD2. CDR3 length: 14 amino acids. V shed 0 bases, J shed 3 bases, and the junction held 0 bases outside the gene matches. CDR1 and CDR2 (germline): LGHDT, YNNKEL (reference sequence). DNA of the CDR3: TGTGCCAGCAGCCAAGATAGCGGGGAAGAGACCCAGTACTTC. It codes for CASSQDSGEETQYF.

The chain employs TRBV21-1 and TRBJ2-7; the table assigns TRBD1, which was not confirmed against the DNA. TRBV21-1 is annotated as a pseudogene. The length of the CDR3 is 17 residues. CDR3 loop: CAARRTPLGANSYEQYF. CDR3 nucleotide sequence: TGTGCCGCCAGACGGACCCCATTGGGGGCGAACTCCTACGAGCAGTACTTC.

V usage is TRBV5-5 and J usage is TRBJ1-2; TRBD1 is a possible D gene (6 bases). The CDR3 has 15 amino acids. CDR1 and CDR2 (germline): SGHKS, YYEKEE (reference sequence). Trimming left V 0 bases short and J 4 bases short, with 13 bases between. CDR3: CASSLGNGRGYGYTF. Here the CDR3 DNA reads TGTGCCAGCAGCTTGGGTAATGGCAGGGGCTATGGCTACACCTTC.

The rearrangement joins TRBV7-3 to TRBJ2-3; D possibly corresponds to TRBD2 (6 bases). The ends were cut back, 1 base at V and 6 bases at J, with 8 bases in the middle. Germline V gene lookup returns CDR1 SGHTA and CDR2 FQGTGA. The length of the CDR3 is 13 residues. CDR3 nucleotide sequence: TGTGCCAGCAGCTTAAGACGGGGGGATACGCAGTATTTT. Protein sequence: CASSLRRGDTQYF.

The chain combines TRBV6-5 with TRBJ1-1, with 11 bases aligning to TRBD1. The V gene's germline CDR1 is MNHEY and CDR2 SVGAGI. The CDR3 sequence is 13 residues long. The V gene end was trimmed by 8 bases and the J gene end by 4 bases; junction bases not matched to a gene: 3. CDR3 sequence (DNA): TGTGCCAGCGAGGGACAGGGGGGCACTGAAGCTTTCTTT. The encoded protein is CASEGQGGTEAFF.

The rearrangement uses TRBV18 and TRBJ2-1, with 11 positions matching TRBD2. Germline V lookup: CDR1 KGHSH, CDR2 LQKENI. The V gene end was trimmed by 4 bases and the J gene end by 3 bases; junction bases not matched to a gene: 5. The length of the CDR3 is 16 residues. The CDR3 nucleotides are TGTGCCAGCTCACTCTCCGGGACTAGCGGCTACAATGAGCAGTTCTTC. Translating gives CASSLSGTSGYNEQFF.

This sequence joins TRBV9 and TRBJ1-5, with 7 bases matching TRBD1. Germline V gene sequence: CDR1 SGDLS, CDR2 YYNGEE. The CDR3 consists of 16 residues. With 3 bases clipped from V and 7 bases from J, the junction kept 13 bases outside the gene matches. DNA of the CDR3: TGTGCCAGCAGCGAGACAGGGCACAGTTTCGAACAGCCCCAGCATTTT. Residues: CASSETGHSFEQPQHF.

The gene calls are TRBV6-6 and TRBJ2-1; no definite D call. Per germline, CDR1 MNHNY and CDR2 SVGAGI (reference sequence). The CDR3 runs 13 residues. V shed 3 bases and J shed 6 bases, with 9 bases lying between them. The CDR3 reads CASSYETANEQFF. CDR3 coding DNA: TGTGCCAGCAGTTATGAGACTGCCAATGAGCAGTTCTTC.

This chain joins TRBV5-8 and TRBJ1-1, with 8 bases that match TRBD1. The CDR3 extends over 14 amino acids. Germline V lookup: CDR1 SGHTS, CDR2 YDEGEE. J lost 1 base, V lost 6 bases, and 5 bases had no gene match. This chain's CDR3 is CASTLQGGNTEAFF. The CDR3, as DNA: TGTGCCAGCACCTTACAGGGGGGGAACACTGAAGCTTTCTTT.

This clone was seen more than once but under ten times. The chain joins TRBV4-1 to TRBJ2-7, with D tentatively TRBD2 (5 bases). The germline V and J ends were trimmed by 1 base and 10 bases, with 20 bases remaining between them. Germline assignment: CDR1 MGHRA and CDR2 YSYEKL. The CDR3 consists of 15 residues. The CDR3 here is CASSQAPSSGVLQYF. The CDR3 DNA reads TGCGCCAGCAGCCAAGCGCCCTCATCCGGGGTTTTACAGTACTTC.

This clone appeared a single time. The CDR3 DNA sequence: TGTGCCAGCAGCCAAGTTGACAGGGTGGAGGTCGGCTACACCTTC. Its protein product is CASSQVDRVEVGYTF. The rearrangement joins TRBV3-1 (or the pseudogene TRBV3-2) to TRBJ1-2, with 7 bases lining up with TRBD1. CDR3 length equals 15 residues. Germline V gene sequence: CDR1 LGHDT, CDR2 YNNKEL (reference sequence). V lost 1 base and J lost 8; bases outside the gene matches: 10.

The CDR3 DNA sequence: TGTGCCAGCTCTCGGGACAGGGCTTCACCCCTCCACTTT. Translating gives CASSRDRASPLHF. The J gene is TRBJ1-6, the V gene TRBV18, with 9 bases that match TRBD1. From germline, CDR1 is KGHSH and CDR2 LQKENI. V lost 6 bases to trimming and J lost 9 bases; unmatched junction nucleotides: 3. CDR3 length equals 13 residues. The full variable domain, completed using reference TRBV18 and TRBJ1-6, is NAGVMQNPRHLVRRRGQEARLRCSPMKGHSHVYWYRQLPEEGLKFMVYLQKENIIDESGMPKERFSAEFPKEGPSILRIQQVVRGDSAAYFCASSRDRASPLHFGNGTRLTVT.